This TCR beta chain was captured in a study of T cell responses to AZD1222 COVID-19 vaccine. V lost 3 bases to trimming and J lost 7 bases; unmatched junction nucleotides: 10. Germline CDR1 is SGHRS and CDR2 is YFSETQ. The CDR3 spans 16 residues. This clone was seen only once. Sequencing was performed with immunoSEQ multiplex PCR; in TCRdb, only in-frame clones are kept and a portion is missing. The table lists under 200,000 clones, roughly 92% of them singletons. The sample consisted of peripheral blood, taken on day 0 of AZD1222 vaccination. The TCR was taken from an adult in good health. The J gene is TRBJ1-3, the V gene TRBV5-1; the match to TRBD1 covers 10 bases. CDR3 loop: CASSSELGQGINTIYF. The CDR3 coding sequence is TGCGCCAGCAGCTCCGAATTGGGACAGGGGATTAACACCATATATTTT.